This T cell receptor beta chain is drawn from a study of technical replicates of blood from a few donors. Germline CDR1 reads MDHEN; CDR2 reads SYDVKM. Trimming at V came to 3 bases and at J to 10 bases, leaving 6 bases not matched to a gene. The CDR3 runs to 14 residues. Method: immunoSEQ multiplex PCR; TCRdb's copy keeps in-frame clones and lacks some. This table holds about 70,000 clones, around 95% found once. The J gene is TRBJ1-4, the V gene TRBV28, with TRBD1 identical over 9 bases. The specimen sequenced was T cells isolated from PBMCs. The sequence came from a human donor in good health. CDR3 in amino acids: CASSLPGQGTKLFF. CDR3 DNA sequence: TGTGCCAGCAGTTTGCCGGGACAGGGAACAAAACTGTTTTTT. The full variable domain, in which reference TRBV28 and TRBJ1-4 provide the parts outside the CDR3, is DVKVTQSSRYLVKRTGEKVFLECVQDMDHENMFWYRQDPGLGLRLIYFSYDVKMKEKGDIPEGYSVSREKKERFSLILESASTNQTSMYLCASSLPGQGTKLFFGSGTQLSVL.